This T cell receptor beta chain came from a study of T cell clones after liver transplantation. Study summary: Liver transplant recipients had immunosuppression withdrawal attempted within 2 years. Graft-donor-reactive sequences were compared with third-party-reactive TCRbeta sequences from pre-transplant mixed lymphocyte reactions. Draws occurred before transplant, before withdrawal, and after complete or failed withdrawal.

Repertoires were generated with immunoSEQ multiplex PCR, while TCRdb's copy carries only in-frame clones and drops some. The profile shows more than 75,000 clones, roughly 85% of them singletons. As for this clone: Its specificity is unknown.

The length of the CDR3 is 15 residues. V dropped 1 base and J dropped 0 bases, with 7 bases sitting between them. Germline V CDR1 and CDR2: MDHEN, SYDVKM. Overall study findings and caveats: A significant post-transplant drop in circulating graft-donor-reactive CD4 TCRbeta sequences occurred in most of the 8 subjects.

The specimen was CD4+ T cells from blood, collected around 42 months after liver transplant. The sequence was obtained from a human patient who received a liver transplant. Some T cells may be transferred from the graft donor. The chain links TRBV28 to TRBJ2-4; D remains ambiguous. CDR3 protein: CASSLLGLAKNIQYF. The CDR3, as DNA: TGTGCCAGCAGTTTATTAGGGCTAGCCAAAAACATTCAGTACTTC. The complete variable domain, with remaining parts taken from reference TRBV28 and TRBJ2-4, reads DVKVTQSSRYLVKRTGEKVFLECVQDMDHENMFWYRQDPGLGLRLIYFSYDVKMKEKGDIPEGYSVSREKKERFSLILESASTNQTSMYLCASSLLGLAKNIQYFGAGTRLSVL.